This is a list of T cell receptor beta chains from one sample in a study of shared clonotypes between healthy human individuals. Sequencing used immunoSEQ multiplex PCR; TCRdb keeps in-frame clones, though not all of them. The table has under 1,100,000 clones, more than 65% seen once. Source material: memory CD4+ T cells sorted from blood. Receptors were obtained from a man aged 18 to 29 in good health. The CDR3 runs from the conserved cysteine through the conserved F or W. The order of the fields is CDR3 length, V gene, CDR3 protein.

length: 15
V: TRBV5-1
CDR3: CASSFLEAGDEKLFF

length: 15
V: TRBV6-5
CDR3: CASSSEDRLGGGYTF

length: 15
V: TRBV13
CDR3: CASSLQTVSYNEQFF

length: 19
V: TRBV23-1
CDR3: CASSQIGEVIPETSYEQYF

length: 13
V: TRBV2
CDR3: CASRILRYNEQFF

length: 16
V: TRBV29-1
CDR3: CSVPRGAAALNTEAFF

length: 11
V: TRBV6-5
CDR3: CASRRQETQYF

length: 16
V: TRBV4-3
CDR3: CASSQGGDLVNTEAFF

length: 15
V: TRBV19
CDR3: CASSSRAGGPWEQYF

length: 16
V: TRBV30
CDR3: CAWNLAGRGKTGELFF

length: 15
V: TRBV19
CDR3: CASSLSGSGANVLTF

length: 14
V: TRBV2
CDR3: CARRREWGNTEAFF

length: 15
V: TRBV6-5
CDR3: CASSAGGKSTDTQYF

length: 15
V: TRBV9
CDR3: CASSVAWDRGETQYF

length: 16
V: TRBV4-2
CDR3: CASSQDTGTGNQPQHF

length: 14
V: TRBV6-4
CDR3: CASRGTGGNYGYTF

length: 15
V: TRBV28
CDR3: CASSPGDRGRTEAFF

length: 13
V: TRBV19
CDR3: CASSITANQPQHF

length: 15
V: TRBV5-8
CDR3: CASSPGKRFNQPQHF

length: 14
V: TRBV6-1
CDR3: CASKTRVPNSPLHF

length: 13
V: TRBV10-1
CDR3: CASSERTNYGYTF

length: 14
V: TRBV5-5
CDR3: CASSPGTQNYGYTF

length: 15
V: TRBV11-2
CDR3: CASSLTVGPPYEQYF

length: 14
V: TRBV23-1
CDR3: CASKPGQVVYEQYF

length: 10
V: TRBV6-6
CDR3: CASSYTEAFF

length: 13
V: TRBV5-1
CDR3: CASSLASIYEQFF

length: 15
V: TRBV28
CDR3: CASSLGGGGLTEAFF

length: 14
V: TRBV7-2
CDR3: CASSVLAGKETQYF

length: 14
V: TRBV5-5
CDR3: CASSLSLLNTEAFF